This paragraph reports one T cell receptor (beta chain). Its antigen remains unknown. This CDR3 is 16 amino acids long. Germline loops: CDR1 MGHDK, CDR2 SYGVNS. V dropped 6 bases and J dropped 4 bases, with 18 bases sitting between them. This entry is derived from a study of cytomegalovirus exposure and HLA in healthy donors. The study, taken as a whole, reports: Relative to the 666-donor mean, N-insertions were reportedly fewer in an Asian-associated ancestry cluster in a later analysis.

The PCR contained 60 Vbeta and 13 Jbeta primers. Sequencing was performed with immunoSEQ multiplex PCR; in TCRdb, only in-frame clones are kept and a portion is missing. Here the sample spans more than 110,000 clones, roughly four fifths being singletons. This TCR was recovered from a woman aged 45 to 65 in good health and CMV-seropositive. The sequencing sample was made of PBMCs. The chain carries TRBV25-1 and TRBJ1-4; TRBD1 is a possible D gene (5 bases). CDR3 coding DNA: TGTGCCAGCAGGGGGGGGACTGGACGGAATAATGAAAAACTGTTTTTT. Protein product: CASRGGTGRNNEKLFF.